This T cell receptor (beta chain) is from a study of T-cell memory formation after mild COVID-19. Study background: There were largely donor-specific TCR clusters.

Overall study results and limits: Contracting CD4+ clones were located mainly in CM and EM, and CD8+ clones in EMRA.

TCRdb reprocessed the 5' RACE reads via MiXCR and lists one record per CDR3 protein. The data show around 500,000 distinct CDR3 sequences, around a sixth seen once. This clonotype was detected only a few times. Its antigen is currently unknown. V shed 4 bases, J shed 1 base, and the junction held 11 bases outside the gene matches. CDR1 and CDR2 (germline): SGHRS, YFSETQ. CDR3 length: 17 amino acids. The clonotype was recovered from an adult woman who had mild COVID-19 (a few samples of this study predate the infection). Cell type and time point are not known. This chain uses TRBV5-1 with TRBJ2-7; 10 bases align to TRBD2. The sample was PBMCs or a T cell subset sorted from them (not recorded which). CDR3 bases: TGCGCCAGCAGCGATTTAGCGGGAGGAGATACTTCCTACGAGCAGTACTTC. Its protein product is CASSDLAGGDTSYEQYF.